Shown below are 7 T cell receptor beta chains from a single sample sequenced in a study of cytomegalovirus exposure and HLA in healthy donors. Researchers ran the PCR with 60 Vbeta and 13 Jbeta primers. Generated by immunoSEQ multiplex PCR, the TCRdb table keeps only in-frame clones and is missing some. The sample carries 150,000 to 200,000 clones, approximately 62% recorded once. The sequencing sample was made of PBMCs. The receptors were gathered from a man in his fifties in good health and CMV-seronegative.

The sample holds a few counts of this clone. CDR3 protein: CASSPLQRGQNTGELFF. CDR3 DNA sequence: TGTGCCAGCAGTCCACTTCAACGGGGACAGAACACCGGGGAGCTGTTTTTT. J is TRBJ2-2 and V is TRBV27, with a weak D call TRBD1 (6 bases). The CDR3 is 17 amino acids. Trimming took off 5 bases at V and 1 base at J, with 17 bases between the two ends. The germline V gene has CDR1 MNHEY and CDR2 SMNVEV (reference sequence).

In this sample, this clone turned up once. The rearrangement joins TRBV4-3 to TRBJ1-2; no clear D. The V and J ends lost 3 bases and 2 bases respectively, with 13 bases between them. Germline CDR1 and CDR2: LGHNA and YSLEER. The CDR3 runs 15 residues. CDR3 sequence (DNA): TGCGCCAGCAGCCAGGCCCCCACAGAGAACTATGGCTACACCTTC. Protein product: CASSQAPTENYGYTF.

V usage is TRBV11-2 and J usage is TRBJ2-2; weak D call: TRBD2 (5 bases). The germline V and J ends were trimmed by 6 bases and 3 bases, with 8 bases remaining between them. This CDR3 region has 13 residues. The germline V gene encodes CDR1 SGHAT and CDR2 FQNNGV. The CDR3 region is CASRLGYTGELFF. CDR3 coding DNA: TGTGCCAGCAGACTAGGGTACACCGGGGAGCTGTTTTTT.

The gene calls are TRBV4-2 and TRBJ1-5; 10 bases are a match to TRBD1. The CDR3 sequence is 18 residues long. With V trimmed by 0 bases and J by 3 bases, 8 bases remained unmatched. Germline V gives CDR1 LGHNA, CDR2 YNFKEQ. CDR3 protein: CASSQDKGGTGVNQPQHF. DNA for the CDR3: TGTGCCAGCAGCCAAGATAAAGGGGGGACAGGGGTCAATCAGCCCCAGCATTTT.

The genes are TRBV4-1 and TRBJ2-7; 7 bases map to TRBD1. The CDR3 consists of 15 residues. Germline V gene sequence: CDR1 MGHRA, CDR2 YSYEKL. After removal of 4 bases from V and 3 bases from J, the junction contained 9 bases not matched to a gene. The CDR3 bases are TGCGCCAGCAGCCCCTGGACAGGTGGGGGCTACGAGCAGTACTTC. Translating it yields CASSPWTGGGYEQYF.

The chain is built from TRBV6-6 and TRBJ2-7; 7 bases line up with TRBD1. With V trimmed by 4 bases and J by 2 bases, 8 bases remained unmatched. Germline V gene data show CDR1 as MNHNY and CDR2 as SVGAGI (reference sequence). The CDR3 runs 15 residues. The CDR3 is CASSLRDRLTYEQYF. CDR3 DNA: TGTGCCAGCAGTTTGAGGGACAGATTAACCTACGAGCAGTACTTC.

The V gene is TRBV28, the J gene TRBJ2-7, with 7 bases matching TRBD1. Germline lookup yields CDR1 MDHEN and CDR2 SYDVKM. With 5 bases clipped from V and 6 bases from J, the junction kept 10 bases outside the gene matches. This CDR3 has 14 amino acids. As DNA, the CDR3 is TGTGCCAGCAGTCCAACCGGGACAGTACGCGAGCAGTACTTC. Its translation is CASSPTGTVREQYF.